Each of the 16 T cell receptor beta chains below was sequenced from the same sample in a study of beta chain features in type 1 diabetes. The study, taken as a whole, reports: Moderately but significantly shorter TCRB CDR3s were found in Type 1 diabetes patients in all four CD4+ subsets.

As every portion of the isolated RNA was reverse transcribed, the sequencing read expressed TCRB transcripts. Measured with immunoSEQ multiplex PCR; TCRdb has only the in-frame clones, and not every one. The sample yields roughly 180,000 clones, approximately 7.8% seen once. These receptors' antigens are unknown. Sequencing used central memory CD4+ T cells from blood. The receptors here all came from a woman aged 40 to 55 with type 1 diabetes.

This sequence joins TRBV2 and TRBJ2-2, with D uncertain. Deletions cut 0 bases from V and 6 bases from J, with 11 bases between. Germline CDR1 is SNHLY and CDR2 is FYNNEI. This CDR3 is 15 amino acids long. The CDR3 is CASSEAPQSAGELFF. DNA of the CDR3: TGTGCCAGCAGTGAAGCGCCACAGTCGGCCGGGGAGCTGTTTTTT.

The J gene is TRBJ2-3, the V gene TRBV9, with a tentative D call TRBD2 (6 bases). Germline values: CDR1 SGDLS, CDR2 YYNGEE. This CDR3 is built from 15 residues. V was cut by 2 bases and J by 1 base, with 11 bases left in between. The CDR3 protein is CASSVTWGGTDTQYF. The CDR3, as DNA: TGTGCCAGCAGCGTTACCTGGGGGGGCACAGATACGCAGTATTTT. Variable domain in full (rest from reference TRBV9 and TRBJ2-3): DSGVTQTPKHLITATGQRVTLRCSPRSGDLSVYWYQQSLDQGLQFLIQYYNGEERAKGNILERFSAQQFPDLHSELNLSSLELGDSALYFCASSVTWGGTDTQYFGPGTRLTVL.

This clone came up a few times. The chain couples TRBV18 to TRBJ1-2, with D possibly being TRBD1 (6 bases). V gave up 1 base and J gave up 8 bases, with 11 bases separating them. The germline gives CDR1 KGHSH, CDR2 LQKENI. The CDR3 runs to 13 residues. CDR3 protein: CASSPHPGDGYTF. The CDR3 DNA reads as TGTGCCAGCTCACCACATCCAGGGGACGGCTACACCTTC.

This clone appeared a few times. The chain uses TRBV28 and TRBJ2-4; 9 bases align to TRBD1. The J segment lost 8 bases and the V segment lost 6 bases, leaving 5 bases of the junction unmatched. CDR3 length equals 13 residues. Germline CDR1 reads MDHEN; CDR2 reads SYDVKM. This chain's CDR3 is CASSIRQGDIQYF. In DNA form, the CDR3 reads TGTGCCAGCAGCATAAGACAGGGGGACATTCAGTACTTC.

This clone came up a few times. This chain's CDR3 is CASHLGGEQFF. For the CDR3, the DNA is TGCGCCAGTCACCTCGGCGGTGAGCAGTTCTTC. The V call is TRBV5-1, the J call TRBJ2-1, with D uncertain. The germline CDR1 and CDR2 sequences are SGHRS and YFSETQ. V dropped 8 bases and J dropped 9 bases, with 12 bases sitting between them. This CDR3 is built from 11 residues.

This clone was counted only a few times. J is TRBJ2-3 and V is TRBV5-4, with 7 bases lining up with TRBD2. V lost 0 bases and J lost 0; bases outside the gene matches: 7. The length of the CDR3 is 17 residues. The germline CDR1 and CDR2 sequences are SGHNT and YYREEE (reference sequence). The CDR3 region has the DNA TGTGCCAGCAGCTTGGGGGGAGGGCCCAGAAGCACAGATACGCAGTATTTT. Translating it yields CASSLGGGPRSTDTQYF.

This clone was seen a handful of times. This chain uses TRBV9 with TRBJ1-2, with D possibly being TRBD1 (5 bases). CDR3 length equals 15 residues. From germline, CDR1 is SGDLS and CDR2 YYNGEE. Trimming pared 8 bases from V and 0 bases from J, leaving 17 bases between. The CDR3 loop reads CASGNPTVTNYGYTF. Written as DNA, the CDR3 is TGTGCCAGTGGCAACCCGACAGTAACTAACTATGGCTACACCTTC.

Only a few counts were recorded for this clone. The chain has TRBV19 and TRBJ2-7; 10 bases are a match to TRBD1. Germline V gives CDR1 LNHDA, CDR2 SQIVND (reference sequence). The CDR3 contains 16 residues. With 3 bases clipped from V and 7 bases from J, the junction kept 12 bases outside the gene matches. CDR3 in amino acids: CASSINPGTGAREQYF. CDR3 in DNA: TGTGCCAGTAGTATCAATCCCGGGACAGGGGCGAGGGAGCAGTACTTC.

This clone appeared a few times. This chain joins TRBV9 and TRBJ1-2; 10 nucleotides line up with TRBD1. Trimming cost V 0 bases and J 4 bases; bases outside gene matches: 9. CDR3 size: 17 residues. Germline lookup yields CDR1 SGDLS and CDR2 YYNGEE. CDR3 residues: CASSVEEVGQGIYGYTF. CDR3 DNA: TGTGCCAGCAGCGTAGAGGAAGTGGGACAGGGGATCTATGGCTACACCTTC.

This clone was counted a few times. The chain links TRBV9 to TRBJ2-7; 7 bases are shared with TRBD1. The CDR3 spans 13 residues. Losses at the gene ends were 7 bases for V and 0 bases for J; bases not matched to a gene: 4. Germline values: CDR1 SGDLS, CDR2 YYNGEE. CDR3 DNA: TGTGCCAGCTCCGGACAGGCCTCCTACGAGCAGTACTTC. Its translation: CASSGQASYEQYF.

The chain is built from TRBV30 and TRBJ2-1, with a weak D call TRBD1 (6 bases). This CDR3 is 12 amino acids long. The V end was cut by 5 bases, the J end by 10 bases, with 15 bases between. The V gene's germline CDR1 is GTSNPN and CDR2 SVGIG (reference sequence). The CDR3 loop reads CAWGGNREEQFF. CDR3 nucleotides: TGTGCCTGGGGGGGAAACAGGGAGGAGCAGTTCTTC.

This clone was picked up many times. The genes are TRBV11-2 and TRBJ1-1, with a tentative D call TRBD1 (6 bases). Trimming took 4 bases from V and 1 from J, leaving 7 bases between them. The CDR3 runs to 13 residues. Germline assignment: CDR1 SGHAT and CDR2 FQNNGV. CDR3 DNA sequence: TGTGCCAGCAGCTCGGACAGGAACACTGAAGCTTTCTTT. Its protein product is CASSSDRNTEAFF.

This rearrangement joins TRBV25-1 to TRBJ2-2; 7 bases agree with TRBD1. V shed 5 bases and J 4 bases; nucleotides not matched to a gene: 7. The CDR3 extends over 15 amino acids. Germline V gene lookup returns CDR1 MGHDK and CDR2 SYGVNS. The CDR3 protein is CASSPGTASTGELFF. The CDR3 coding sequence is TGTGCCAGCAGTCCCGGGACAGCGAGCACCGGGGAGCTGTTTTTT. Full variable domain (outside the CDR3, taken from reference TRBV25-1 and TRBJ2-2): EADIYQTPRYLVIGTGKKITLECSQTMGHDKMYWYQQDPGMELHLIHYSYGVNSTEKGDLSSESTVSRIRTEHFPLTLESARPSHTSQYLCASSPGTASTGELFFGEGSRLTVL.

There are a few counts of this clone. J is TRBJ2-2 and V is TRBV11-2; the match to TRBD2 covers 8 bases. The junction had 4 bases not matched to a gene; V was cut back by 1 base and J by 6 bases. Per germline, CDR1 SGHAT and CDR2 FQNNGV. The CDR3 consists of 15 residues. CDR3 nucleotide sequence: TGTGCCAGCAGCTTAGTCGCGGGGGGTGCCGGGGAGCTGTTTTTT. It translates to CASSLVAGGAGELFF.

The rearrangement uses TRBV18 and TRBJ2-3; 7 bases fit TRBD1. The germline V gene has CDR1 KGHSH and CDR2 LQKENI. This CDR3 contains 14 residues. V lost 2 bases to trimming and J lost 3 bases; unmatched junction nucleotides: 2. In DNA, the CDR3 is TGTGCCAGCTCACCATCGACAGGGACAGATACGCAGTATTTT. It yields the protein CASSPSTGTDTQYF.

In its sample, this clone was seen a few times. The rearrangement links TRBV9 to TRBJ2-1, with D perhaps TRBD1 (6 bases). Between the trimmed V and J ends, which lost 2 bases and 5 bases, there was a span of 14 bases. Germline-derived CDR1 and CDR2 are SGDLS and YYNGEE. CDR3 size: 15 residues. CDR3 DNA sequence: TGTGCCAGCAGCGTCTTCGGGACAAGCGACAATGAGCAGTTCTTC. It translates to CASSVFGTSDNEQFF. The full variable domain, with the rest looked up from reference TRBV9 and TRBJ2-1, is DSGVTQTPKHLITATGQRVTLRCSPRSGDLSVYWYQQSLDQGLQFLIQYYNGEERAKGNILERFSAQQFPDLHSELNLSSLELGDSALYFCASSVFGTSDNEQFFGPGTRLTVL.